The T cell receptor (beta chain) described here comes from a study of CD8+CD57+ T cells in acquired aplastic anemia. General study points: The study found no significant CD8+ Simpson's diversity difference between patients and controls.

Worth noting for this clonotype: Antigen specificity is unknown.

J lost 6 bases, V lost 4 bases, and 9 bases had no gene match. CDR1 and CDR2 (germline): KGHDR, SFDVKD. This CDR3 has 15 amino acids. The use of genomic DNA as template underpinned the TCR beta VDJ and CDR3 profiling. Via MiXCR, TCRdb re-called the reads, giving one row per CDR3 protein. The table includes 200,000 or so distinct CDR3 sequences, about three fifths detected once. The material sequenced was sorted CD4+, CD8+, or CD8+CD57+ T cells (not recorded which) from PBMCs. This TCR was recovered from a human donor with severe aplastic anemia or a healthy control (not recorded which). The chain couples TRBV24-1 to TRBJ1-1; 8 bases line up with TRBD1. CDR3 amino acids: CATSDASGTGAEAFF. The CDR3 DNA reads TGTGCCACCAGTGACGCCTCCGGGACAGGAGCTGAAGCTTTCTTT.